The 9 T cell receptor beta chains reported below all come from one sample, sequenced in a study of cytomegalovirus exposure and HLA in healthy donors. PCR amplification relied on 60 Vbeta primers (plus 13 Jbeta primers). Some clones are missing from TCRdb's copy, which holds only in-frame ones; the method was immunoSEQ multiplex PCR. The data show some 150,000 clones, just over 75% seen once. The specimen sequenced was PBMCs. The receptors stem from a woman in her twenties or thirties in good health and CMV-seropositive.

The chain couples TRBV27 to TRBJ2-7; D is possibly TRBD2 (5 bases). Between the trimmed V and J ends, which lost 3 bases and 3 bases, there was a span of 12 bases. CDR3 length: 14 residues. Germline V gene lookup returns CDR1 MNHEY and CDR2 SMNVEV (reference sequence). In nucleotides, the CDR3 is TGTGCCAGCAGTTTTGCCGGGGTTTACTACGAGCAGTACTTC. Its translation: CASSFAGVYYEQYF.

The chain carries TRBV5-5 and TRBJ1-4; the D is unclear. Germline V gene lookup returns CDR1 SGHKS and CDR2 YYEKEE (reference sequence). The CDR3 is made up of 13 amino acids. V was trimmed by 5 bases and J by 3 bases, leaving 8 bases between them. The CDR3 coding sequence is TGTGCCAGCAGGGCAGGCCCTAATGAAAAACTGTTTTTT. Its translation is CASRAGPNEKLFF.

This sequence joins TRBV2 and TRBJ2-7; D possibly corresponds to TRBD1 (6 bases). Germline loops: CDR1 SNHLY, CDR2 FYNNEI. Between the trimmed V and J ends, which lost 3 bases and 5 bases, there was a span of 14 bases. The CDR3 consists of 14 residues. CDR3 region: CASSDSGVTHEQYF. The CDR3 bases are TGTGCCAGCAGTGATTCAGGGGTAACCCACGAGCAGTACTTC.

The rearrangement joins TRBV4-3 to TRBJ2-1, with 10 bases fitting TRBD2. Germline CDR1 LGHNA, CDR2 YSLEER. The CDR3 loop spans 17 amino acids. The V segment lost 3 bases and the J segment 4 bases; nucleotides outside the gene matches: 9. The CDR3 here is CASSQDFLAGEYNEQFF. In DNA form, the CDR3 reads TGCGCCAGCAGCCAGGATTTTCTAGCGGGGGAATACAATGAGCAGTTCTTC.

This clone was counted once. The rearrangement joins TRBV6-5 to TRBJ1-2, with D hard to call. The germline V gene has CDR1 MNHEY and CDR2 SVGAGI. V was clipped by 2 bases and J by 1 base, with 8 bases between them. The CDR3 is 14 amino acids. CDR3 protein: CASSYAGINYGYTF. The CDR3 DNA follows: TGTGCCAGCAGTTACGCGGGGATTAACTATGGCTACACCTTC.

In its sample, this clone was seen once. The V and J genes are TRBV4-3 and TRBJ2-1; 11 nucleotides line up with TRBD2. There are 17 residues in the CDR3. Trimming took 1 base from V and 4 from J; bases not matched to a gene: 6. Germline V gene sequence: CDR1 LGHNA, CDR2 YSLEER. The CDR3 DNA follows: TGCGCCAGCAGCCAAGGGCCGGGACTAGCGGCTTACAATGAGCAGTTCTTC. Amino acid sequence: CASSQGPGLAAYNEQFF.

This chain uses TRBV9 with TRBJ1-2; 7 nucleotides match TRBD1. With 3 bases clipped from V and 3 bases from J, the junction kept 11 bases outside the gene matches. This CDR3 has 16 residues. The germline V gene has CDR1 SGDLS and CDR2 YYNGEE. CDR3 sequence reads: CASSASLGGRDYGYTF. CDR3 DNA sequence: TGTGCCAGCAGCGCATCTCTAGGGGGCCGGGACTATGGCTACACCTTC.

This clone was recorded once. The chain joins TRBV6-5 to TRBJ2-7, with TRBD2 matching 10 bases. There are 14 residues in the CDR3. From germline, CDR1 is MNHEY and CDR2 SVGAGI. Trimming removed 2 bases from V and 4 bases from J; junction bases left unmatched: 2. The CDR3 loop reads CASSYSGRVYEQYF. As DNA, the CDR3 is TGTGCCAGCAGTTACAGCGGGAGGGTTTACGAGCAGTACTTC.

The chain couples TRBV9 to TRBJ2-7; no firm D call. Trimming shortened V by 0 bases and J by 3 bases, and 4 bases separated the two germline ends. The CDR3 runs 12 residues. The germline CDR1 and CDR2 sequences are SGDLS and YYNGEE. As DNA, the CDR3 is TGTGCCAGCAGCGTAGGTAACTACGAGCAGTACTTC. Translation: CASSVGNYEQYF.